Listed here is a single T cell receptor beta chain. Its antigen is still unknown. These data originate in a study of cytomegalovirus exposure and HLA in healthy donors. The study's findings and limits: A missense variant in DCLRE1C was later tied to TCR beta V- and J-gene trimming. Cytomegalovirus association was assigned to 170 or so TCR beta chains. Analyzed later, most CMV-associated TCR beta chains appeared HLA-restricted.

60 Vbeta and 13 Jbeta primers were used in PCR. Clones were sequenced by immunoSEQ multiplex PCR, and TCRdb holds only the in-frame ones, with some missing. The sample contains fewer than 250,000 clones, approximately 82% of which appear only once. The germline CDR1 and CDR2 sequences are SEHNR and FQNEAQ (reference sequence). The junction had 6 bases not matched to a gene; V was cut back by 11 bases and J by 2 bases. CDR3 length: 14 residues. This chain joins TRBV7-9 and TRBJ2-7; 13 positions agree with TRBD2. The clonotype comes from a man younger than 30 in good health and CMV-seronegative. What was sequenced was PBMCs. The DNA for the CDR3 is TGTGCCGCCGCTGGGACTAGCGGGACCTACGAGCAGTACTTC. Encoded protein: CAAAGTSGTYEQYF.